This T cell receptor (beta chain) was recorded in a study of vaccination effects on CD4 cells after COVID-19. Germline CDR1 SGHRS, CDR2 YFSETQ. CDR3 size: 17 residues. Losses at the gene ends were 4 bases for V and 6 bases for J; bases not matched to a gene: 12. After expansion with viral peptide pools in the ViraFEST assay, antigen-specific CD4+ T cells were sequenced. Isolating CD4+ T cells followed approximately 11 days of culture. Confirmation by PCR established that the person had SARS-CoV-2 infection between March and December 2020. Every participant took two doses of the BNT162b2 or mRNA-1273 vaccine. Only in-frame clones appear in the TCRdb table, and some are missing; sequencing was by immunoSEQ multiplex PCR. The sample includes 14,000 or so clones, over 70% of them seen just once. Of note for this clone: Its specificity is unknown.

The sequence came from a human donor who had a prior SARS-CoV-2 infection. The chain couples TRBV5-1 to TRBJ2-1; TRBD2 matches at 11 bases. The sample here was CD4+ T cells from PBMCs cultured with SARS-CoV-2 spike peptides, taken after COVID-19 vaccination. The CDR3 bases are TGCGCCAGCAGCCCACGAATTAGCGGGGGGGCGGTCAATGAGCAGTTCTTC. Translation gives CASSPRISGGAVNEQFF. Combining the CDR3 with reference TRBV5-1 and TRBJ2-1 gives the whole variable domain KAGVTQTPRYLIKTRGQQVTLSCSPISGHRSVSWYQQTPGQGLQFLFEYFSETQRNKGNFPGRFSGRQFSNSRSEMNVSTLELGDSALYLCASSPRISGGAVNEQFFGPGTRLTVL.